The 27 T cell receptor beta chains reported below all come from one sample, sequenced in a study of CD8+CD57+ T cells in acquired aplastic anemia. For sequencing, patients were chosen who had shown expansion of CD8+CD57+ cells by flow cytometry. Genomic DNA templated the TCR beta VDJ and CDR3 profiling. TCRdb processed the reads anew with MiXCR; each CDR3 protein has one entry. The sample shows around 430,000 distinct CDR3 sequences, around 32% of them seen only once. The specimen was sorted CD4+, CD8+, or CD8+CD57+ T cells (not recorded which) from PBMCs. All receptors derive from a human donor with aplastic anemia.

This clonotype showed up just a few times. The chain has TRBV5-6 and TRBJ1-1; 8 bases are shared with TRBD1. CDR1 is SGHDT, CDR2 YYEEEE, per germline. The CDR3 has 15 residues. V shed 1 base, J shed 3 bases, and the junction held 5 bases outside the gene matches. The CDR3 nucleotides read TGTGCCAGCAGCTTGTGGGACAGGCCCTACACTGAAGCTTTCTTT. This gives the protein CASSLWDRPYTEAFF.

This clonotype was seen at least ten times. The CDR3 loop is CASSPGNYGYTF. The CDR3 nucleotides read TGTGCCAGCAGCCCGGGGAACTATGGCTACACCTTC. The chain recombines TRBV6-1 with TRBJ1-2, with no clear D. This CDR3 is built from 12 residues. The V end lost 6 bases, the J end lost 2 bases, and 7 bases lay between the germline ends. CDR1 and CDR2 (germline): MNHNS, SASEGT.

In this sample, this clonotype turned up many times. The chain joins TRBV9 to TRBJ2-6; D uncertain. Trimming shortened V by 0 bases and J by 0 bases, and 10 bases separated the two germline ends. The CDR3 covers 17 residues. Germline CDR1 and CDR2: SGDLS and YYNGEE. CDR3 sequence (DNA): TGTGCCAGCAGCGTAGGTGGTCGTAACTCTGGGGCCAACGTCCTGACTTTC. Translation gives CASSVGGRNSGANVLTF.

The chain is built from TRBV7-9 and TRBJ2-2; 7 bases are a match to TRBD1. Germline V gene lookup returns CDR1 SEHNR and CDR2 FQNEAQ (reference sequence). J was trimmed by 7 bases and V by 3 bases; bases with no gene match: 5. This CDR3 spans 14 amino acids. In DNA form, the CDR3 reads TGTGCCAGCAGCTTGTTAGGGGGCCACGGGGAGCTGTTTTTT. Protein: CASSLLGGHGELFF. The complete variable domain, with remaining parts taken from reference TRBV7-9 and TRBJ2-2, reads DTGVSQNPRHKITKRGQNVTFRCDPISEHNRLYWYRQTLGQGPEFLTYFQNEAQLEKSRLLSDRFSAERPKGSFSTLEIQRTEQGDSAMYLCASSLLGGHGELFFGEGSRLTVL.

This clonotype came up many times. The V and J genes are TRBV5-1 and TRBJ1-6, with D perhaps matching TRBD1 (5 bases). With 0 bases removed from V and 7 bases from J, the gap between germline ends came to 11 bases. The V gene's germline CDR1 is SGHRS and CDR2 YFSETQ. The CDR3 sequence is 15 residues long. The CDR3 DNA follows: TGCGCCAGCAGCTTGGAGTCCCAGGGAAATTCACCCCTCCACTTT. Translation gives CASSLESQGNSPLHF.

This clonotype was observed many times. Here the CDR3 reads CASSANGGSQETQYF. Here the CDR3 DNA reads TGTGCCAGCAGCGCAAACGGGGGGTCCCAAGAGACCCAGTACTTC. The chain couples TRBV7-3 to TRBJ2-5; 7 bases fit TRBD2. With V trimmed by 5 bases and J by 1 base, 7 bases remained unmatched. The CDR3 is made up of 15 amino acids. In germline, CDR1 is SGHTA, CDR2 FQGTGA. Complete variable domain (other parts from reference TRBV7-3 and TRBJ2-5): GAGVSQTPSNKVTEKGKYVELRCDPISGHTALYWYRQSLGQGPEFLIYFQGTGAADDSGLPNDRFFAVRPEGSVSTLKIQRTERGDSAVYLCASSANGGSQETQYFGPGTRLLVL.

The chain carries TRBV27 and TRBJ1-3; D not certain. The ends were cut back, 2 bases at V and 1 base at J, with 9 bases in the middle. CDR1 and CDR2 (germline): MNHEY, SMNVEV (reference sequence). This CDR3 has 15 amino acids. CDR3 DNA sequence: TGTGCCAGCAGTTTAAGTCCCAATTCTGGAAACACCATATATTTT. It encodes CASSLSPNSGNTIYF.

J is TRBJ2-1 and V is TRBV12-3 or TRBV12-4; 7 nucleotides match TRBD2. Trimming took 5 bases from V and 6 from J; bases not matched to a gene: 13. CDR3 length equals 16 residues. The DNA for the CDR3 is TGTGCCAGCAGTATATGGCGGGAGTCCCCCAGCAATGAGCAGTTCTTC. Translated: CASSIWRESPSNEQFF.

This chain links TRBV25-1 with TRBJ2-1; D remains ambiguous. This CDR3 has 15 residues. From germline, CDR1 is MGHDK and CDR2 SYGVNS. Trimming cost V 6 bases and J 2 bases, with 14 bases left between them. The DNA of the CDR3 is TGTGCCAGCAGCCTGATAGTTCCCCCCTACAATGAGCAGTTCTTC. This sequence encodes CASSLIVPPYNEQFF.

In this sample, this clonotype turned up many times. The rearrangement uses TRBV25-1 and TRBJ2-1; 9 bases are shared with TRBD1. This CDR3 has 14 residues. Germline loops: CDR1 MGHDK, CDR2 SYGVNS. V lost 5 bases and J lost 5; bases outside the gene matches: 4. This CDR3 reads CASSTRQGDNEQFF. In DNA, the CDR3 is TGTGCCAGCAGTACCCGACAGGGGGACAATGAGCAGTTCTTC. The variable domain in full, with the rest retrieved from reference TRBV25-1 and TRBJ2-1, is EADIYQTPRYLVIGTGKKITLECSQTMGHDKMYWYQQDPGMELHLIHYSYGVNSTEKGDLSSESTVSRIRTEHFPLTLESARPSHTSQYLCASSTRQGDNEQFFGPGTRLTVL.

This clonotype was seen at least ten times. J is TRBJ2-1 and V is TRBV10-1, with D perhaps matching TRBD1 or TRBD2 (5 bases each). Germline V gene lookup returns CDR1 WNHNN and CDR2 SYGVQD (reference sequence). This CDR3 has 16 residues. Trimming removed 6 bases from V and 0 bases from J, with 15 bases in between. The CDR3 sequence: CASSTRDQGSYNEQFF. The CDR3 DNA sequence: TGCGCCAGCAGCACTAGGGACCAAGGCTCCTACAATGAGCAGTTCTTC.

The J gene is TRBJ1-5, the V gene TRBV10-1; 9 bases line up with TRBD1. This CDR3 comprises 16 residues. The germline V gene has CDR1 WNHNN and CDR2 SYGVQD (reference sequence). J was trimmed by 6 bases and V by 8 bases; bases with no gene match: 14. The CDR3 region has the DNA TGCGCCAGCCTTCGAACCGGGACAGGGTTCTTTCAGCCCCAGCATTTT. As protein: CASLRTGTGFFQPQHF.

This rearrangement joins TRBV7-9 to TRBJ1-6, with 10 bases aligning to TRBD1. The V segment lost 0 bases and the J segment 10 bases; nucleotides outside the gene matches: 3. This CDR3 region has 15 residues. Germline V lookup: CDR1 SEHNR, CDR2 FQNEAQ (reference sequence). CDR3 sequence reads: CASSLAGTGVSPLHF. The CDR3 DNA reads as TGTGCCAGCAGCTTAGCCGGGACAGGGGTGTCACCCCTCCACTTT.

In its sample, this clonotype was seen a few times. The CDR3 protein is CASSLDGGRVFGYTF. The CDR3 DNA is TGTGCCAGCAGCCTAGACGGGGGCCGGGTATTTGGCTACACCTTC. The V call is TRBV7-9, the J call TRBJ1-2; D perhaps matches TRBD1 (6 bases). The CDR3 loop spans 15 amino acids. V lost 5 bases and J lost 7, with 20 bases in between. Germline assignment: CDR1 SEHNR and CDR2 FQNEAQ (reference sequence).

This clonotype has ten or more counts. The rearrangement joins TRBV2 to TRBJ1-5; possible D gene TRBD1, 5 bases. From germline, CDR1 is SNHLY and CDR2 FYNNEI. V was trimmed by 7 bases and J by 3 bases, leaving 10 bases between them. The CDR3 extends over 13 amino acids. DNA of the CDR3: TGTGCCAGCACAGACAGTTACAATCAGCCCCAGCATTTT. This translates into CASTDSYNQPQHF.

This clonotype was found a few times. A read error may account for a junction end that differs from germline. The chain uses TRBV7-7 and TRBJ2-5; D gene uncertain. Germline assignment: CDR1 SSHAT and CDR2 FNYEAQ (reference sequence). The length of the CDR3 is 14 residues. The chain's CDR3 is CASSRDFFGETQYF. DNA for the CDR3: TGTGCTAGCAGCCGAGACTTTTTTGGAGAGACCCAGTACTTC. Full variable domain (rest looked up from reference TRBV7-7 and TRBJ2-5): GAGVSQSPRYKVTKRGQDVTLRCDPISSHATLYWYQQALGQGPEFLTYFNYEAQPDKSGLPSDRFSAERPEGSISTLTIQRTEQRDSAMYRCASSRDFFGETQYFGPGTRLLVL.

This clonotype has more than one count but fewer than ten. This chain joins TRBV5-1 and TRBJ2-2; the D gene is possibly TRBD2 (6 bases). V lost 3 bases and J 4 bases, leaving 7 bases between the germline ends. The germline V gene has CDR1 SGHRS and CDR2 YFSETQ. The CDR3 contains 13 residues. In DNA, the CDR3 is TGCGCCAGCAGCTGGGACTTCACCGGGGAGCTGTTTTTT. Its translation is CASSWDFTGELFF.

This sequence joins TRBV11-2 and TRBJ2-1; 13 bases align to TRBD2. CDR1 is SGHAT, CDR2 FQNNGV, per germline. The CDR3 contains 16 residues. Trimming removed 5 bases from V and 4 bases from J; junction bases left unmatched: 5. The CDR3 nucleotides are TGTGCCAGCAGCGGGACTAGCGGGAAATCTTACAATGAGCAGTTCTTC. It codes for CASSGTSGKSYNEQFF. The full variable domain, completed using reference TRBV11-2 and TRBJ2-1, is EAGVAQSPRYKIIEKRQSVAFWCNPISGHATLYWYQQILGQGPKLLIQFQNNGVVDDSQLPKDRFSAERLKGVDSTLKIQPAKLEDSAVYLCASSGTSGKSYNEQFFGPGTRLTVL.

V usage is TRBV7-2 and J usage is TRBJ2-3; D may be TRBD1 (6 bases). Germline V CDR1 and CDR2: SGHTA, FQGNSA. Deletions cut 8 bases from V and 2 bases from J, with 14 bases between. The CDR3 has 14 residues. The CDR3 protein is CASGQGLITDTQYF. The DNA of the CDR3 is TGTGCCAGCGGTCAGGGGTTAATCACAGATACGCAGTATTTT.

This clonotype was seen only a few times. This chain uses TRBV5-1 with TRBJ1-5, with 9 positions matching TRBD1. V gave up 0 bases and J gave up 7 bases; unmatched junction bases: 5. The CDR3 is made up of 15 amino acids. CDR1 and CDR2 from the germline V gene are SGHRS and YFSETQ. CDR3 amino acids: CASSLGDRARQPQHF. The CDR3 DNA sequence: TGCGCCAGCAGCTTGGGGGACAGGGCGAGGCAGCCCCAGCATTTT. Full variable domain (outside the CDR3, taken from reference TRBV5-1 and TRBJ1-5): KAGVTQTPRYLIKTRGQQVTLSCSPISGHRSVSWYQQTPGQGLQFLFEYFSETQRNKGNFPGRFSGRQFSNSRSEMNVSTLELGDSALYLCASSLGDRARQPQHFGDGTRLSIL.

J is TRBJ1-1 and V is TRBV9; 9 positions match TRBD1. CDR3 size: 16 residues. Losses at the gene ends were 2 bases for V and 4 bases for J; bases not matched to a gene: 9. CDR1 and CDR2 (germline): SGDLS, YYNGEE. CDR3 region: CASSVTGGRGATEAFF. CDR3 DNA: TGTGCCAGCAGCGTGACAGGGGGTAGAGGGGCCACTGAAGCTTTCTTT.

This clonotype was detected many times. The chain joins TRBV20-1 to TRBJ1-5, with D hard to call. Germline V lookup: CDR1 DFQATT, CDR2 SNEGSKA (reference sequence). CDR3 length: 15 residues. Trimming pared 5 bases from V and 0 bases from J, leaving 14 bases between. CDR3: CSAQLTAYSNQPQHF. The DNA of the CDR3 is TGCAGTGCTCAATTAACGGCCTATAGCAATCAGCCCCAGCATTTT.

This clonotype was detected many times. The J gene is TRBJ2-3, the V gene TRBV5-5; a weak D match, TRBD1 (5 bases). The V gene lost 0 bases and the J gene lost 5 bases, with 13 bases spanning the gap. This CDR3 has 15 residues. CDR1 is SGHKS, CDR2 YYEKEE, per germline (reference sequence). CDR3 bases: TGTGCCAGCAGCTTGGGGCAGGGCGATCGAGATACGCAGTATTTT. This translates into CASSLGQGDRDTQYF.

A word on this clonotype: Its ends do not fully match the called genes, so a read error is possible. The CDR3 DNA reads TGTGCCAGCAGTAGGGGACAGTCTGGAAACACCATATATTTT. It is translated as CASSRGQSGNTIYF. V is TRBV10-3 and J is TRBJ1-3, with 7 bases aligning to TRBD1. The CDR3 extends over 14 amino acids. Germline V gene sequence: CDR1 ENHRY, CDR2 SYGVKD.

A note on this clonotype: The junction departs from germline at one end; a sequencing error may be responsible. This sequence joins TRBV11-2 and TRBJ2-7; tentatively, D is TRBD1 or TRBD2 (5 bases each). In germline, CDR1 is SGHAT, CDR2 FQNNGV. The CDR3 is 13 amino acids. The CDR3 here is CVSSLDLTGRGYF. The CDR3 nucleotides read TGTGTCAGCAGCTTAGATCTAACGGGAAGGGGGTACTTC.

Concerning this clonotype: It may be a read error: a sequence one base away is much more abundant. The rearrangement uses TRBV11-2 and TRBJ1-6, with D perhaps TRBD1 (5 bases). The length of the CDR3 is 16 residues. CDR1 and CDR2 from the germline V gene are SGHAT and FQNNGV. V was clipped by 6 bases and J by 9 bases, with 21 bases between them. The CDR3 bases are TGTGCCAGCAGACATGCCATCACCAGGGATTTTTCACCCCTCCACTTT. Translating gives CASRHAITRDFSPLHF.

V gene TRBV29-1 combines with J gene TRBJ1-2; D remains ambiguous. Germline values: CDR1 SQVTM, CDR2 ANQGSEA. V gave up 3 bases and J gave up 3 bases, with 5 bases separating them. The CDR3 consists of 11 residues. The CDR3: CSVEGHYGYTF. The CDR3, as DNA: TGCAGCGTTGAGGGCCACTATGGCTACACCTTC.